This T cell receptor (beta chain) was observed in a study of CD8+CD57+ T cells in acquired aplastic anemia. About the study: Recorded DNA amounts for sorted CD4+ and CD8+ cells had an average of approximately 3 ug. An average of approximately 11 million reads for CD4+ cells was obtained from healthy donors. Overall study findings and caveats: About 29 CD8+ CDR3 sequences occurred in both the patients and the controls.

As for this clonotype: Its matching antigen is unknown. One end of the junction is discordant with germline, which a read error may explain.

Using genomic DNA as the template, TCR beta VDJ and CDR3 profiling was carried out. TCRdb reprocessed the reads via MiXCR and lists one record per CDR3 protein. The sample records 400,000 to 500,000 distinct CDR3 sequences, about 70% being singletons. The CDR3 has 13 residues. In germline, CDR1 is SGHTA, CDR2 FQGNSA. This sequence originates from a human donor in good health, serving as a control. Sample: sorted CD4+, CD8+, or CD8+CD57+ T cells (not recorded which) from PBMCs. The chain employs TRBV7-2 and TRBJ1-1; TRBD1 might be the D (5 bases). The chain's CDR3 is CASTNWDEETQYF. The CDR3 DNA follows: TGTGCCAGCACGAACTGGGACGAAGAGACACAGTACTTT.